Shown below are 21 T cell receptor beta chains from a single sample sequenced in a study of human T cells and chemical hapten exposure. TCRdb redid the calling of the RACE reads with MiXCR, one entry per CDR3 protein. The sample has more than 60,000 distinct CDR3 sequences; under 10% are singletons. Time point of the sample: healthy volunteer bleed at 6 weeks. Unfractionated whole blood yielded total RNA. Sequencing was performed on whole blood. These receptors were obtained from a male donor in good health. Some clones in this sample may be carry-over from other donors' samples.

This clonotype was detected a few times. V is TRBV18 and J is TRBJ1-1, with D unclear. The CDR3 is 15 amino acids. Germline V gene sequence: CDR1 KGHSH, CDR2 LQKENI. V lost 0 bases, J lost 1 base, and 9 bases lay in between. The CDR3 sequence: CASSPPPGRNTEAFF. The CDR3 region has the DNA TGTGCCAGCTCACCACCCCCGGGAAGGAACACTGAAGCTTTCTTT. Variable domain in full (rest from reference TRBV18 and TRBJ1-1): NAGVMQNPRHLVRRRGQEARLRCSPMKGHSHVYWYRQLPEEGLKFMVYLQKENIIDESGMPKERFSAEFPKEGPSILRIQQVVRGDSAAYFCASSPPPGRNTEAFFGQGTRLTVV.

The rearrangement joins TRBV2 to TRBJ1-5; 11 bases agree with TRBD1. Trimming at V came to 7 bases and at J to 4 bases, leaving 3 bases not matched to a gene. CDR3 length: 14 amino acids. The germline V gene has CDR1 SNHLY and CDR2 FYNNEI. CDR3 amino acids: CASKGTGGNQPQHF. The CDR3 DNA follows: TGTGCCAGCAAGGGGACAGGGGGAAATCAGCCCCAGCATTTT.

This clonotype was detected ten times or more. The V call is TRBV20-1, the J call TRBJ2-7; D may be TRBD1 (5 bases). The CDR3 spans 11 residues. From germline, CDR1 is DFQATT and CDR2 SNEGSKA (reference sequence). Trimming left V 4 bases short and J 5 bases short, with 9 bases between. Here the CDR3 reads CSAIRVDEQYF. The CDR3 DNA is TGCAGTGCTATCAGGGTCGACGAGCAGTACTTC.

The rearrangement joins TRBV5-1 to TRBJ1-2, with 9 bases lining up with TRBD1. The germline V gene has CDR1 SGHRS and CDR2 YFSETQ. The CDR3 loop spans 15 amino acids. V was clipped by 1 base and J by 3 bases; unmatched bases: 4. The CDR3 nucleotides are TGCGCCAGCAGCTTGACGGGACAGGGAGACTATGGCTACACCTTC. The encoded protein is CASSLTGQGDYGYTF.

The CDR3 nucleotides read TGTGCCAGCAGTTTATGGGATTCACCCCTCCACTTT. Its protein is CASSLWDSPLHF. This chain joins TRBV27 and TRBJ1-6, with unresolved D. The V end lost 1 base, the J end lost 8 bases, and 3 bases lay between the germline ends. Germline assignment: CDR1 MNHEY and CDR2 SMNVEV (reference sequence). The CDR3 consists of 12 residues.

The chain has TRBV20-1 and TRBJ1-6, with D tentatively TRBD1 (6 bases). The V gene's germline CDR1 is DFQATT and CDR2 SNEGSKA (reference sequence). The V end lost 0 bases, the J end lost 6 bases, and 15 bases lay between the germline ends. The CDR3 consists of 16 residues. The CDR3 DNA reads as TGCAGTGCTAGAGATAGGGGGTCGACTCCTAATTCACCCCTCCACTTT. Amino acids: CSARDRGSTPNSPLHF.

The chain joins TRBV12-3 or TRBV12-4 to TRBJ1-4; maybe TRBD1 (5 bases). Trimming left V 3 bases short and J 7 bases short, with 9 bases between. This CDR3 is built from 13 residues. CDR3: CASSLRGGEKLFF. In DNA form, the CDR3 reads TGTGCCAGCAGTTTGAGGGGTGGTGAAAAACTGTTTTTT.

This clonotype was observed many times. The rearrangement links TRBV9 to TRBJ2-4; 8 nucleotides match TRBD1. CDR1 is SGDLS and CDR2 is YYNGEE in the germline V gene. J lost 12 bases, V lost 4 bases, and 9 bases had no gene match. This CDR3 comprises 13 residues. This chain's CDR3 is CASSPRTGPGQYF. CDR3 DNA sequence: TGTGCCAGCAGCCCCCGGACAGGGCCCGGTCAGTACTTC.

This clonotype has a handful of counts. The chain combines TRBV5-6 with TRBJ2-3, with 8 bases lining up with TRBD2. V dropped 2 bases and J dropped 1; count of bases not matched to a gene: 9. Per the germline V gene, CDR1 is SGHDT and CDR2 is YYEEEE. This CDR3 has 17 residues. In nucleotides, the CDR3 is TGTGCCAGCAGCTTAACAATGGTCGGGGGGGGCACAGATACGCAGTATTTT. This gives the protein CASSLTMVGGGTDTQYF.

A few counts support this clonotype. The gene calls are TRBV27 and TRBJ1-6; D possibly corresponds to TRBD1 (5 bases). Germline V lookup: CDR1 MNHEY, CDR2 SMNVEV (reference sequence). CDR3 length: 15 amino acids. V was shortened by 4 bases and J by 10 bases, with 17 bases between the two germline ends. CDR3 DNA: TGTGCCAGCAGTTCCGGGGACGGTCTTTACTCACCCCTCCACTTT. This codes for CASSSGDGLYSPLHF.

Comment on this clonotype: A much larger clone is a single base away; this may be a read error. A read error is likely, as this CDR3 ends without the conserved phenylalanine or tryptophan. The J gene is TRBJ2-3, the V gene TRBV3-1; 11 bases are a match to TRBD2. The V and J ends lost 4 bases and 2 bases, in that order; junction bases with no gene match: 5. CDR1 is LGHDT and CDR2 is YNNKEL in the germline V gene (reference sequence). CDR3 length equals 16 residues. CDR3 loop: CASSPETSGNTDTQYY. DNA for the CDR3: TGTGCCAGCAGCCCTGAGACTAGCGGGAACACAGATACGCAGTATTAT.

The chain is built from TRBV6-4 and TRBJ2-3; TRBD2 aligns across 8 bases. Losses at the gene ends were 4 bases for V and 5 bases for J; bases not matched to a gene: 2. The germline gives CDR1 MRHNA, CDR2 SNTAGT. This CDR3 region has 13 residues. The CDR3 nucleotides read TGTGCCAGCAGTGTGCTAGCGGGAGATACGCAGTATTTT. This gives the protein CASSVLAGDTQYF.

CDR3 nucleotide sequence: TGTGCCAGCAGTGAAGCAGGCCCCGGCGAAGGGCTAGCCAAAAACATTCAGTACTTC. It codes for CASSEAGPGEGLAKNIQYF. This sequence joins TRBV2 and TRBJ2-4; D gene uncertain. The CDR3 is 19 residues long. The germline V and J ends were trimmed by 0 bases and 0 bases, with 18 bases remaining between them. Germline V CDR1 and CDR2: SNHLY, FYNNEI.

There are many counts of this clonotype. This chain joins TRBV3-1 and TRBJ1-2, with TRBD1 as a possible D gene (6 bases). The CDR3 has 15 residues. CDR1 and CDR2 from the germline V gene are LGHDT and YNNKEL (reference sequence). V was clipped by 0 bases and J by 3 bases, with 11 bases between them. This CDR3 reads CASSQDQGRDYGYTF. The CDR3 DNA sequence: TGTGCCAGCAGCCAAGATCAGGGGAGAGACTATGGCTACACCTTC.

This clonotype occurred a few times. The chain recombines TRBV12-5 with TRBJ1-3; D is undetermined. The V gene's germline CDR1 is LGHNT and CDR2 FRNRAP. The V end lost 0 bases, the J end lost 2 bases, and 8 bases lay between the germline ends. CDR3 length: 15 residues. CDR3 sequence reads: CASGLVRATGNTIYF. DNA of the CDR3: TGTGCTAGTGGTTTGGTACGAGCAACTGGAAACACCATATATTTT.

In this sample, this clonotype turned up once. The chain has TRBV12-3 or TRBV12-4 and TRBJ2-5; 7 positions match TRBD1. With 7 bases clipped from V and 3 bases from J, the junction kept 5 bases outside the gene matches. The CDR3 sequence is 13 residues long. CDR3 in DNA: TGTGCCAGCACCGGACAGGAAGAAGAGACCCAGTACTTC. This sequence encodes CASTGQEEETQYF.

This clonotype was seen only a few times. V gene TRBV4-3 combines with J gene TRBJ2-3; the D gene is possibly TRBD1 (5 bases). The CDR3 length is 18 residues. Per germline, CDR1 LGHNA and CDR2 YSLEER. The V end lost 4 bases, the J end lost 0 bases, and 20 bases lay between the germline ends. The CDR3 DNA reads as TGCGCCAGCAGCCGAGGCCGTTTCCGACAGACTAGCACAGATACGCAGTATTTT. It yields the protein CASSRGRFRQTSTDTQYF.

The chain combines TRBV4-1 with TRBJ2-2; TRBD2 matches 9 bases. J lost 11 bases, V lost 1 base, and 5 bases had no gene match. CDR1 MGHRA and CDR2 YSYEKL come from the germline V gene. The CDR3 spans 14 residues. Written as DNA, the CDR3 is TGCGCCAGCAGCCAAGGACTAGCGGCATTTGAGCTGTTTTTT. Translated: CASSQGLAAFELFF.

The CDR3 region has the DNA TGTGCCAGCAGTACGCCGGGGGGGAACCCGGGGGCCTACGAGCAGTACTTC. This sequence encodes CASSTPGGNPGAYEQYF. The gene calls are TRBV12-3 or TRBV12-4 and TRBJ2-7; 8 nucleotides line up with TRBD2. The CDR3 is 17 amino acids. The junction had 14 bases not matched to a gene; V was cut back by 5 bases and J by 2 bases.

This clonotype was observed a few times. The chain has TRBV6-2 or TRBV6-3 and TRBJ1-1; D uncertain. The CDR3 runs to 12 residues. The V gene lost 4 bases and the J gene lost 2 bases, with 5 bases spanning the gap. Germline CDR1 is MNHEY and CDR2 is SVGEGT. DNA for the CDR3: TGTGCCAGCAGTTTCATTAACACTGAAGCTTTCTTT. Amino acid sequence: CASSFINTEAFF.

This clonotype was seen only a few times. The rearrangement links TRBV10-3 to TRBJ1-2; tentatively, D is TRBD1 (6 bases). CDR1 is ENHRY and CDR2 is SYGVKD in the germline V gene. Trimming took off 7 bases at V and 4 bases at J, with 16 bases between the two ends. This CDR3 region has 14 residues. For the CDR3, the DNA is TGTGCCATCACTAAGGGGGACGCGTTCTATGGCTACACCTTC. Protein sequence: CAITKGDAFYGYTF.